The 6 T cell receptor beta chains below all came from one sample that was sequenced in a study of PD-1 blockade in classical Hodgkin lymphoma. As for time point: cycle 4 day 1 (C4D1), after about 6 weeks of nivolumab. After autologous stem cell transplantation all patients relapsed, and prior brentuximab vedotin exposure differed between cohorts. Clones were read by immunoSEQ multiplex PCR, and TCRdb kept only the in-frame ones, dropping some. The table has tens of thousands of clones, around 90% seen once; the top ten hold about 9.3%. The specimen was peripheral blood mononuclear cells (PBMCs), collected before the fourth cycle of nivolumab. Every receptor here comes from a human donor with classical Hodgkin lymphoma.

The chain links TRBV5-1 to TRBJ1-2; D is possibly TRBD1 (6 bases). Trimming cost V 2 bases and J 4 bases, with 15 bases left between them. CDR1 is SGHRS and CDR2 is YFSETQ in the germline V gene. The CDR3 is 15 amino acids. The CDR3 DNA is TGCGCCAGCAGCTTTCTCCCCCGGGACACCTATGGCTACACCTTC. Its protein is CASSFLPRDTYGYTF.

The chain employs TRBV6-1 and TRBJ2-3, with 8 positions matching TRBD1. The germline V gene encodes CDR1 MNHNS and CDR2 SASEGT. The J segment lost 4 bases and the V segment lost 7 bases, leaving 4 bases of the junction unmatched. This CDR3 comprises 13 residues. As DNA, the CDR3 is TGTGCCAGCAAGACGACAGGGGCAGATACGCAGTATTTT. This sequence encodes CASKTTGADTQYF.

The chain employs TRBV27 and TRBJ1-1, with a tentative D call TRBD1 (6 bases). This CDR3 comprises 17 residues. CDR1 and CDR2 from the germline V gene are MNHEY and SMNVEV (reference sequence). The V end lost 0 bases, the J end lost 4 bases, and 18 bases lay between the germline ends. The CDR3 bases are TGTGCCAGCAGTTTATCGCAGACAGGCGCCCTCGGCACTGAAGCTTTCTTT. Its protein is CASSLSQTGALGTEAFF.

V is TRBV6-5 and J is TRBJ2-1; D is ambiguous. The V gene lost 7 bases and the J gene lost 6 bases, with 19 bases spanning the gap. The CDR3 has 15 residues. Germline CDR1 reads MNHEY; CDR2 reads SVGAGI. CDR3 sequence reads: CASNVRGLTPNEQFF. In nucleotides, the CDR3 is TGTGCCAGCAATGTTCGAGGTCTGACACCCAATGAGCAGTTCTTC.

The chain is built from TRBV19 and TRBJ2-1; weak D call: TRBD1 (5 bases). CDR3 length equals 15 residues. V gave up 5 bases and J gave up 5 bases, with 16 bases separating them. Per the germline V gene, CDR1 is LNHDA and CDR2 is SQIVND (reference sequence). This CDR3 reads CASSPRVPGNNEQFF. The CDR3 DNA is TGTGCCAGTAGTCCCAGGGTCCCTGGGAACAATGAGCAGTTCTTC.

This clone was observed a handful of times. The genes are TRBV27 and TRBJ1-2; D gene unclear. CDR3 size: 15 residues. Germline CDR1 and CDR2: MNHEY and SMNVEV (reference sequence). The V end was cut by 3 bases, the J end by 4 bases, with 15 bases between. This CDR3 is CASSLAGPVIYGYTF. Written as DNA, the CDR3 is TGTGCCAGCAGTTTGGCAGGACCCGTAATCTATGGCTACACCTTC.